The subject of this entry is one T cell receptor beta chain. Many counts were recorded for this clonotype. The antigen it binds to is not known. Base qualities are missing; no much larger clone stands one base away. TCRbeta-specific cDNA was reverse-transcribed from 500 to 550 ng total RNA using a constant-region primer and ProtoScript II reverse transcriptase. Construction of the TCRbeta libraries relied on three nested rounds of multiplex PCR, following a slightly modified ARM-PCR procedure. Each of the first two PCR rounds ran for around 11 cycles using multiplex TRBV1-TRBV30 forward primers together with a Cbeta reverse primer. Sample barcodes and Illumina adapters were attached in a final 25-cycle PCR using Deep VentR polymerase. Before sequencing, amplicons of 200-500 bp were gel-purified using a QIAquick gel extraction kit. The TCRbeta amplicons were sequenced with 250-bp paired-end reads on an Illumina HiSeq 2500. Processing in the source paper ran as follows. Reads were quality-trimmed with Trimmomatic v0.33, and paired reads were merged with FLASH v1.2.11 to recover full CDR3 sequences. V, D and J germline segments were assigned to the rearranged TCRbeta sequences by MiGEC v1.2.1b. Clonotype statistics and Shannon-Wiener diversity indices were calculated with VDJtools v1.0.0. To reduce sampling bias, subsequent analyses other than the diversity analysis used only the 250 most abundant clonotypes in each sample. TCRdb cleaned the public reads at Q25 with fastp, built clones with MiXCR and kept in-frame beta chains. Rows are combined by CDR3 protein, so each entry shows the most common genes and DNA. TCRdb, not the original authors, processed these V and J calls. Across this sample there are about 180,000 distinct CDR3 sequences, with 60% seen only once. The top ten clones comprise around 74% of the sample.

The sample belongs to a study of tumor-infiltrating lymphocytes in primary liver carcinoma (dated by TCRdb to about 2017). With regard to the full study: Between November 2015 and March 2016, about five patients in China with histopathologically diagnosed primary liver carcinoma had their tumors surgically resected. A total of some 35 specimens from 5 patients underwent TCRbeta repertoire sequencing, comprising some 25 tumor regions, 5 adjacent noncancerous liver tissues and 5 peripheral blood samples. Samples yielded roughly 3.5 to 8 million productive TCRbeta reads; read depth did not differ significantly between tissue types. The five patients had tumors staged T1-T3 N0M0, with maximum diameters ranging from roughly 4 to 10 cm. Repertoires from technical replicates were highly reproducible, with mean shared-clone rates around 0.87 and correlation coefficients above 0.98. TCRbeta repertoire sequencing, expression microarrays and whole-exome sequencing were combined in the study across five regions of each liver tumor, with adjacent normal tissue and blood also included. The five patients, three men and two women aged 30 to 69 years, had hepatocellular carcinoma (four) or combined HCC and intrahepatic cholangiocarcinoma (one). What the study reported, not specific to this receptor: With just 4 or 5 patients in the study, the authors point out that the findings should be validated in a larger study. Since the samples were bulk and unsorted, there was no way to compare CD4+ and CD8+ T cell repertoires. Repertoire overlap was higher between tumor regions (mean roughly 35%) than tumor-adjacent (17%) or tumor-blood (approximately 15%) pairs, consistent with antigen-driven expansion. A significantly larger repertoire fraction was made up by the top 250 clones in tumors than in blood (p = 0.039). Only the TCR beta chain was sequenced, which likely underestimates true repertoire diversity because unpaired alpha chains were not captured.

RNA from unsorted whole blood was extracted with TRIzol reagent, and germline DNA was obtained with the DNeasy Blood & Tissue kit. At the time of sampling, the patients had chronic HBV infection and had not received any treatment. About 3.6 milliliters of peripheral blood were collected into K2EDTA tubes before surgery. V and J are trimmed by 6 bases and 4 bases, and the gene matches miss 7 bases of the junction. CDR1 and CDR2, looked up from the germline V gene, are SGHAT and FQNNGV. From the cysteine through the phenylalanine, the CDR3 covers 14 amino acids. Here the CDR3 DNA is all that survives: 42 bases in frame from base 1.

The receptor was isolated from a man aged 40-50 years with primary liver carcinoma and hepatitis B virus infection. The sequenced sample was peripheral blood. The receptor chain draws on TRBV11-2 and TRBJ2-3, and TRBD2 matches 7 of the central bases. The CDR3 region reads CASRPPSGADTQYF. The DNA is TGTGCCAGCAGACCACCCAGCGGGGCAGATACGCAGTATTTT.